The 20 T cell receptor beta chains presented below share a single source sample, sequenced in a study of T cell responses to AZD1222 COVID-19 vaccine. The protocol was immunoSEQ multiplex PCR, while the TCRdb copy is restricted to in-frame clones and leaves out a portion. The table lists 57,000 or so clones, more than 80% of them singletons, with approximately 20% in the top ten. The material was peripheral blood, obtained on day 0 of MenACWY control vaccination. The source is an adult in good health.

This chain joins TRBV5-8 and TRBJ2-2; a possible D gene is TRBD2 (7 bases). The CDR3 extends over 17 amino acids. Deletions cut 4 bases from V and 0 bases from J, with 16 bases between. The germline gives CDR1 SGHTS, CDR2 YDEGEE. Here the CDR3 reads CASSPNYGGPNTGELFF. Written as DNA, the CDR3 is TGTGCCAGCAGCCCCAACTACGGGGGGCCGAACACCGGGGAGCTGTTTTTT.

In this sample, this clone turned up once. CDR3: CASSYSVGEQFF. The CDR3 coding sequence is TGTGCCAGCAGTTACTCGGTTGGTGAGCAGTTCTTC. This chain uses TRBV6-2 or TRBV6-3 with TRBJ2-1; D is unclear. Between the trimmed V and J ends, which lost 0 bases and 9 bases, there was a span of 6 bases. CDR3 length equals 12 residues. CDR1 MNHEY and CDR2 SVGEGT come from the germline V gene.

The CDR3 is CSSGSRGGYTF. The CDR3 DNA follows: TGCAGCTCAGGGAGCAGGGGAGGCTACACCTTC. The V call is TRBV29-1, the J call TRBJ1-2; TRBD1 is a possible D gene (6 bases). V was clipped by 8 bases and J by 8 bases, with 15 bases between them. Germline V lookup: CDR1 SQVTM, CDR2 ANQGSEA. The CDR3 contains 11 residues.

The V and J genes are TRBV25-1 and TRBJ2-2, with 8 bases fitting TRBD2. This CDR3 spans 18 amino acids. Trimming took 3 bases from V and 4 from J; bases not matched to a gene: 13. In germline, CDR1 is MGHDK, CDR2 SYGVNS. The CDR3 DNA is TGTGCCAGCAGTGAGAGCTCGGGAGGGGGGCGAGGCACCGGGGAGCTGTTTTTT. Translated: CASSESSGGGRGTGELFF.

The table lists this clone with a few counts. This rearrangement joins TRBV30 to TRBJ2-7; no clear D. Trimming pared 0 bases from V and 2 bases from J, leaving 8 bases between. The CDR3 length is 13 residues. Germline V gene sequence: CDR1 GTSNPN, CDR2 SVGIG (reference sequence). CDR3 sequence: CAWSVRRAYEQYF. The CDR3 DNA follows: TGTGCCTGGAGTGTCCGACGGGCCTACGAGCAGTACTTC.

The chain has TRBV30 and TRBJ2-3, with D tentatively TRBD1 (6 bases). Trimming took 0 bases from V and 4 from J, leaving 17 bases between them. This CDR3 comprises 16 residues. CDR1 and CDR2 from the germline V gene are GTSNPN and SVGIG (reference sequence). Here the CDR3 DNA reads TGTGCCTGGAGTGTACTCGAGACAGGTAGCGCAGATACGCAGTATTTT. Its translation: CAWSVLETGSADTQYF.

CDR3 coding DNA: TGTGCCACCAGTGAATCCGGGACACCGAGCTCCTACGAGCAGTACTTC. Protein product: CATSESGTPSSYEQYF. This chain uses TRBV24-1 with TRBJ2-7; weak D call: TRBD1 (6 bases). The germline V gene encodes CDR1 KGHDR and CDR2 SFDVKD. Trimming pared 4 bases from V and 0 bases from J, leaving 15 bases between. The CDR3 sequence is 16 residues long.

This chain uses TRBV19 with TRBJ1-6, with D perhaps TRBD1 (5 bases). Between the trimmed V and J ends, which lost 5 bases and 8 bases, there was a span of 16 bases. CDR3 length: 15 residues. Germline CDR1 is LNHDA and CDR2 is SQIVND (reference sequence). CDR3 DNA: TGTGCCAGTAGTCGGGGCCGCTCGAACCATTCACCCCTCCACTTT. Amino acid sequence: CASSRGRSNHSPLHF.

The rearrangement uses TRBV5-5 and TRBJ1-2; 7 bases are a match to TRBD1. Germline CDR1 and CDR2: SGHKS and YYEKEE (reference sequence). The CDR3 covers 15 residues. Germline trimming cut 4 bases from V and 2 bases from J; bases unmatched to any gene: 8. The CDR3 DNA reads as TGTGCCAGCAGCGCGAGACAGGGTGCAAACTATGGCTACACCTTC. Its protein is CASSARQGANYGYTF.

The CDR3 is CASSPLDRGNQPQHF. The CDR3 nucleotides are TGTGCCAGTAGTCCCTTGGACAGGGGGAATCAGCCCCAGCATTTT. J is TRBJ1-5 and V is TRBV19, with TRBD1 matching 10 bases. Germline lookup yields CDR1 LNHDA and CDR2 SQIVND (reference sequence). V lost 5 bases to trimming and J lost 4 bases; unmatched junction nucleotides: 5. This CDR3 contains 15 residues. The variable domain in full, with the rest retrieved from reference TRBV19 and TRBJ1-5, is DGGITQSPKYLFRKEGQNVTLSCEQNLNHDAMYWYRQDPGQGLRLIYYSQIVNDFQKGDIAEGYSVSREKKESFPLTVTSAQKNPTAFYLCASSPLDRGNQPQHFGDGTRLSIL.

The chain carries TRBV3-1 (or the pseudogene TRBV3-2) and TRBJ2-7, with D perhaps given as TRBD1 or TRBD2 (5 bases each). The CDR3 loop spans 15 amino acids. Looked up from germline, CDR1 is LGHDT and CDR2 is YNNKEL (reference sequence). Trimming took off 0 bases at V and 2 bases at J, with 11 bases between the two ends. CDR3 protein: CASSQESGQTYEQYF. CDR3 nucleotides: TGTGCCAGCAGCCAAGAATCGGGGCAGACCTACGAGCAGTACTTC.

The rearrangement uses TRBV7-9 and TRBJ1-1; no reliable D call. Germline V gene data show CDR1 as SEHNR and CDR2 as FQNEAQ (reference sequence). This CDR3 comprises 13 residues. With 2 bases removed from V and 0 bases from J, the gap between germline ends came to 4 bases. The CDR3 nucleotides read TGTGCCAGCAGCTTATTGATGAACACTGAAGCTTTCTTT. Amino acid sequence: CASSLLMNTEAFF. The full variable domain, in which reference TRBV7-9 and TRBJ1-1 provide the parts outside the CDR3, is DTGVSQNPRHKITKRGQNVTFRCDPISEHNRLYWYRQTLGQGPEFLTYFQNEAQLEKSRLLSDRFSAERPKGSFSTLEIQRTEQGDSAMYLCASSLLMNTEAFFGQGTRLTVV.

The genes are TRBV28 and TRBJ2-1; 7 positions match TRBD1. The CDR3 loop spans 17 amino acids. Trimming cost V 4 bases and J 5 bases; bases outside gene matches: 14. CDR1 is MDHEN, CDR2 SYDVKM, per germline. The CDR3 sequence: CASSSPQQGSGHNEQFF. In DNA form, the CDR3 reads TGTGCCAGCAGTTCCCCGCAACAGGGGTCGGGGCACAATGAGCAGTTCTTC.

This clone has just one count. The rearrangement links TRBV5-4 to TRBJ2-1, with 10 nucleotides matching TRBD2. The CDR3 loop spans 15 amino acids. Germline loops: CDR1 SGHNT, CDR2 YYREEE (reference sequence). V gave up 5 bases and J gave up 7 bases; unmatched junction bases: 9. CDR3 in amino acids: CASRPQPTSGNEQFF. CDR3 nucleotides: TGTGCCAGCAGACCACAACCGACTAGCGGGAATGAGCAGTTCTTC.

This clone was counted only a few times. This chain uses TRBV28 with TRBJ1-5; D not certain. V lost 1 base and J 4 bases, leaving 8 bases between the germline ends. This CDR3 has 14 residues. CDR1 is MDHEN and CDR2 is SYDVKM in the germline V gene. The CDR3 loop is CASSLSMGNQPQHF. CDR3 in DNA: TGTGCCAGCAGTTTATCGATGGGGAATCAGCCCCAGCATTTT.

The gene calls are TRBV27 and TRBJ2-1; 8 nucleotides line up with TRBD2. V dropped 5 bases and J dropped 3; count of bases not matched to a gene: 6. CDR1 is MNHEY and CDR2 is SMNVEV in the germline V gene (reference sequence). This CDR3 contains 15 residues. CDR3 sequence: CASSLGLAYYNEQFF. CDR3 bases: TGTGCCAGCAGTCTCGGACTAGCATACTACAATGAGCAGTTCTTC.

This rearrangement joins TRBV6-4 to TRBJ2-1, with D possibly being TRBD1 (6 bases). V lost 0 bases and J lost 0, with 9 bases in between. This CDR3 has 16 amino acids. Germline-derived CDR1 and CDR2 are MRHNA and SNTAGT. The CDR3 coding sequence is TGTGCCAGCAGTGACTCAACAGGGAGCTCCTACAATGAGCAGTTCTTC. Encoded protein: CASSDSTGSSYNEQFF.

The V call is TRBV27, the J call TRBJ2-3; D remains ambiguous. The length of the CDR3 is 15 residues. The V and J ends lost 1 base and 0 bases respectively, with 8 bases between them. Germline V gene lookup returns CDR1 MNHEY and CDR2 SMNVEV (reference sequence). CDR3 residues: CASSLLWSSTDTQYF. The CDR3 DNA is TGTGCCAGCAGTTTATTGTGGTCTAGCACAGATACGCAGTATTTT.

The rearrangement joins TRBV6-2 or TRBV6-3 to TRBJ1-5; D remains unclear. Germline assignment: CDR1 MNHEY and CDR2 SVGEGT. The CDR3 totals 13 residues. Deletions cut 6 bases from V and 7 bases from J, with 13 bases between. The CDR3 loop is CASSKPEIQPQHF. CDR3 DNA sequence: TGTGCCAGCAGCAAACCCGAAATACAGCCCCAGCATTTT.

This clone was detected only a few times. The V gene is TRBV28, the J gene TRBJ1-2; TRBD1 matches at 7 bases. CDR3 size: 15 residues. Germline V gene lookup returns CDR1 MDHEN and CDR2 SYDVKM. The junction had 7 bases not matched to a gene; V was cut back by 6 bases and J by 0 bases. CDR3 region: CASSSTGTANYGYTF. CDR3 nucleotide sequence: TGTGCCAGCAGCTCTACCGGGACAGCTAACTATGGCTACACCTTC.